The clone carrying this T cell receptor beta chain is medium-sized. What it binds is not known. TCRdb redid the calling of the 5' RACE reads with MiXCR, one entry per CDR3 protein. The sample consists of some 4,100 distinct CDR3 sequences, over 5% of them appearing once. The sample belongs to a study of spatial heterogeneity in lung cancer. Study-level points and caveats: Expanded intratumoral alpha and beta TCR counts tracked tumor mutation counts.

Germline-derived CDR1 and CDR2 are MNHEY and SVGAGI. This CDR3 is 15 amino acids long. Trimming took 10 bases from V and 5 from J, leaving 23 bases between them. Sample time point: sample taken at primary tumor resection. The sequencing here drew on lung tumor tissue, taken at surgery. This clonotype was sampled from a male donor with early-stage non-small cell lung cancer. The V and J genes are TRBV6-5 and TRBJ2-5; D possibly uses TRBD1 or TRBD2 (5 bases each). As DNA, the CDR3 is TGTGCCACCTCCCCATGGGATAACTGGGGGGAGACCCAGTACTTC. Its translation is CATSPWDNWGETQYF.